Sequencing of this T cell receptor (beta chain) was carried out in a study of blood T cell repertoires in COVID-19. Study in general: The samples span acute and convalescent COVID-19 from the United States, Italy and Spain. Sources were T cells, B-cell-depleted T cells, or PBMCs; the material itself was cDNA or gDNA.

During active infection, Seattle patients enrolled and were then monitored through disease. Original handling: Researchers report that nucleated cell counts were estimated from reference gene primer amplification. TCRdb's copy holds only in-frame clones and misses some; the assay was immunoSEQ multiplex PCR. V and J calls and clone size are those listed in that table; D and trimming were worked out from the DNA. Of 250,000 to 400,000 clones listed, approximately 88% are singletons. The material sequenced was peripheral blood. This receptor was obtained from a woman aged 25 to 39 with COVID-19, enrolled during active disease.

This CDR3 is CASSDMGARGYTF. The CDR3 DNA reads as TGTGCCAGCAGCGATATGGGGGCGCGTGGCTACACCTTC. This chain joins TRBV7-2 and TRBJ1-2; perhaps TRBD1 as D (6 bases). The length of the CDR3 is 13 residues. Germline V gene data show CDR1 as SGHTA and CDR2 as FQGNSA. V lost 5 bases and J lost 7, with 14 bases in between.